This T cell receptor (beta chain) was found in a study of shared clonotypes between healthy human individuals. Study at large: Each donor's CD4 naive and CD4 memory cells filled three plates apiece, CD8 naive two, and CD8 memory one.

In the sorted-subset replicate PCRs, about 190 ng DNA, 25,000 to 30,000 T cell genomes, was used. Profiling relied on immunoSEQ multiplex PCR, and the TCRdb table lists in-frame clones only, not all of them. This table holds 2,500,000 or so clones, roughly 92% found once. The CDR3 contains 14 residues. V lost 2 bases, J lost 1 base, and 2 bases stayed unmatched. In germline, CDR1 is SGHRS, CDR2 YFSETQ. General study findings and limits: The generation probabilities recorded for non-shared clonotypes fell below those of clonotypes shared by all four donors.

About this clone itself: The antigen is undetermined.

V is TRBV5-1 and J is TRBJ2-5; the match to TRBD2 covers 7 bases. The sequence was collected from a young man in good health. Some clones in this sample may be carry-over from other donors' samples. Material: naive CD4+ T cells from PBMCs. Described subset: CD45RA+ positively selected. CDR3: CASSFSSGQETQYF. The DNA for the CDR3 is TGCGCCAGCAGCTTTTCTAGCGGCCAAGAGACCCAGTACTTC. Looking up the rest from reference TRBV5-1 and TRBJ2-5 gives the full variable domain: KAGVTQTPRYLIKTRGQQVTLSCSPISGHRSVSWYQQTPGQGLQFLFEYFSETQRNKGNFPGRFSGRQFSNSRSEMNVSTLELGDSALYLCASSFSSGQETQYFGPGTRLLVL.